This T cell receptor beta chain was obtained from a study of shared clonotypes between healthy human individuals. Study details: Each donor contributed plates that comprised three CD4 naive, three CD4 memory, two CD8 naive and one CD8 memory. Study outcomes and limitations: Naive subsets generally exceeded memory subsets in estimated richness.

CDR1 is SGDLS and CDR2 is YYNGEE in the germline V gene. This CDR3 comprises 15 residues. V lost 0 bases and J lost 0, with 6 bases in between. Note on this clone: Its antigen is not known.

Sequenced by immunoSEQ multiplex PCR; TCRdb stores in-frame clones only, minus some. The sample records 2 million to 2.5 million clones, over 85% being singletons. This receptor was obtained from a man between 18 and 35 years old in good health. Some clones in this sample may be carry-over from other donors' samples. Sequenced material: naive CD4+ T cells from PBMCs. Described subset: CD45RA+ positively selected. This chain uses TRBV9 with TRBJ1-4, with a tentative D call TRBD1 (5 bases). CDR3 DNA: TGTGCCAGCAGCGTAGGGACATCAACTAATGAAAAACTGTTTTTT. It is translated as CASSVGTSTNEKLFF. Filled out from reference TRBV9 and TRBJ1-4, the complete variable domain reads DSGVTQTPKHLITATGQRVTLRCSPRSGDLSVYWYQQSLDQGLQFLIQYYNGEERAKGNILERFSAQQFPDLHSELNLSSLELGDSALYFCASSVGTSTNEKLFFGSGTQLSVL.